The rows below give T cell receptor beta chains drawn from one sample of a study of human T cells and chemical hapten exposure. TCRdb re-analysed the RACE reads in MiXCR, keeping a single row per CDR3 protein. The profile shows approximately 34,000 distinct CDR3 sequences, roughly 6.4% of them singletons. The sample was whole blood, taken in connection with sensitization to the hapten diphenylcyclopropenone (DPC). These receptor sequences come from a woman aged 25-40 years with alopecia areata. Some clones in this sample may be carry-over from other donors' samples. Each CDR3 is given with its conserved first and last residue. A D gene is named only where the DNA matches it firmly. The size of a clone is reported for some rows only, either as once, few or many, or as a class for expanded clones.

CDR3 protein: CASSLGIKPDRAPRTEAFF
CDR3 DNA: TGTGCCAGCAGTTTGGGGATTAAGCCGGACAGGGCCCCCCGAACTGAAGCTTTCTTT
clone size: many
J gene: TRBJ1-1
V gene: TRBV28
D gene: TRBD1

CDR3 protein: CASSLVWQGARGTEAFF
CDR3 DNA: TGTGCCAGCAGCTTAGTTTGGCAGGGGGCAAGGGGGACTGAAGCTTTCTTT
clone size: .
J gene: TRBJ1-1
V gene: TRBV7-2
D gene: TRBD1

CDR3 protein: CSARTDSEAFF
CDR3 DNA: TGCAGTGCTAGGACGGACAGCGAAGCTTTCTTT
clone size: many
J gene: TRBJ1-1
V gene: TRBV20-1
D gene: .

CDR3 protein: CASSLVADTEAFF
CDR3 DNA: TGCGCCAGCAGCTTGGTGGCAGACACTGAAGCTTTCTTT
clone size: .
J gene: TRBJ1-1
V gene: TRBV5-1
D gene: .

CDR3 protein: CASSPSGTVNQPQHF
CDR3 DNA: TGTGCCAGCAGCCCATCCGGGACGGTCAATCAGCCCCAGCATTTT
clone size: few
J gene: TRBJ1-5
V gene: TRBV5-5
D gene: .

CDR3 protein: CASSRPPPTGQAFF
CDR3 DNA: TGTGCCAGCAGCCGCCCCCCACCCACAGGGCAAGCTTTCTTT
clone size: few
J gene: TRBJ1-1
V gene: TRBV6-5
D gene: .

CDR3 protein: CASRKDSNSYEQYF
CDR3 DNA: TGTGCCAGCAGGAAGGACAGCAACTCCTACGAGCAGTACTTC
clone size: .
J gene: TRBJ2-7
V gene: TRBV11-3
D gene: .

CDR3 protein: CASSPGTSGNNEQFF
CDR3 DNA: TGTGCCAGCAGTCCCGGGACTAGCGGAAACAATGAGCAGTTCTTC
clone size: .
J gene: TRBJ2-1
V gene: TRBV6-2/TRBV6-3
D gene: TRBD2

CDR3 protein: CASSETRGTYEQYF
CDR3 DNA: TGCGCCAGCAGCGAAACACGGGGCACCTACGAGCAGTACTTC
clone size: many
J gene: TRBJ2-7
V gene: TRBV5-1
D gene: .

CDR3 protein: CASSQEGRGQSDTQYF
CDR3 DNA: TGCGCCAGCAGCCAAGAAGGCAGGGGGCAATCAGATACGCAGTATTTT
clone size: many
J gene: TRBJ2-3
V gene: TRBV4-3
D gene: TRBD1

CDR3 protein: CASSLRLAGVNEQFF
CDR3 DNA: TGTGCCAGCAGTTTACGGCTAGCGGGGGTTAATGAGCAGTTCTTC
clone size: few
J gene: TRBJ2-1
V gene: TRBV12-3/TRBV12-4
D gene: TRBD2

CDR3 protein: CASSPYQGQGAGETQYF
CDR3 DNA: TGTGCCAGCAGCCCTTATCAGGGACAGGGGGCAGGAGAGACCCAGTACTTC
clone size: few
J gene: TRBJ2-5
V gene: TRBV11-2
D gene: TRBD1

CDR3 protein: CASSVAGSTDTQYF
CDR3 DNA: TGTGCCAGCAGCGTAGCTGGGTCCACAGATACGCAGTATTTT
clone size: many
J gene: TRBJ2-3
V gene: TRBV9
D gene: .

CDR3 protein: CASRRTGPNQPQHF
CDR3 DNA: TGTGCCAGCAGAAGGACAGGGCCCAATCAGCCCCAGCATTTT
clone size: .
J gene: TRBJ1-5
V gene: TRBV6-5
D gene: TRBD1

CDR3 protein: CASSSQGWGASTTTFF
CDR3 DNA: TGTGCCAGCAGTTCCCAGGGGTGGGGGGCTTCCACAACCACGTTTTTT
clone size: many
J gene: TRBJ1-4
V gene: TRBV28
D gene: .

CDR3 protein: CASGPPGSSYNEQFF
CDR3 DNA: TGTGCTAGTGGTCCGCCGGGGAGCTCCTACAATGAGCAGTTCTTC
clone size: medium-sized
J gene: TRBJ2-1
V gene: TRBV12-5
D gene: .

CDR3 protein: CASSPPYGGEETQYF
CDR3 DNA: TGTGCCAGCAGCCCCCCTTATGGCGGGGAAGAGACCCAGTACTTC
clone size: few
J gene: TRBJ2-5
V gene: TRBV7-9
D gene: .

CDR3 protein: CASSYGSLTDTQYF
CDR3 DNA: TGTGCCAGCAGTTACGGTAGCCTCACAGATACGCAGTATTTT
clone size: .
J gene: TRBJ2-3
V gene: TRBV6-2/TRBV6-3
D gene: .

CDR3 protein: CASSSGQSFNQPQHF
CDR3 DNA: TGCGCCAGCAGCTCGGGACAATCCTTCAATCAGCCCCAGCATTTT
clone size: .
J gene: TRBJ1-5
V gene: TRBV5-1
D gene: .

CDR3 protein: CASSPPLYEQYF
CDR3 DNA: TGTGCCAGCAGCCCGCCTTTGTACGAGCAGTACTTC
clone size: few
J gene: TRBJ2-7
V gene: TRBV7-9
D gene: .

CDR3 protein: CASRSQGLVGYTF
CDR3 DNA: TGTGCCAGCAGATCACAGGGGTTGGTTGGCTACACCTTC
clone size: .
J gene: TRBJ1-2
V gene: TRBV2
D gene: TRBD1

CDR3 protein: CASTSWYSGGRVANQPQHF
CDR3 DNA: TGTGCCAGCACCTCTTGGTACTCAGGGGGCAGAGTTGCAAATCAGCCCCAGCATTTT
clone size: few
J gene: TRBJ1-5
V gene: TRBV5-6
D gene: TRBD1

CDR3 protein: CSAQASGGGTGTDTQYF
CDR3 DNA: TGCAGTGCTCAGGCTAGCGGGGGGGGGACGGGCACAGATACGCAGTATTTT
clone size: many
J gene: TRBJ2-3
V gene: TRBV20-1
D gene: TRBD2

CDR3 protein: CASVGGLRGYEQYF
CDR3 DNA: TGTGCCAGCGTAGGGGGCCTTCGAGGGTACGAGCAGTACTTC
clone size: .
J gene: TRBJ2-7
V gene: TRBV2
D gene: TRBD1

CDR3 protein: CATSRDLTGQYGDEQFF
CDR3 DNA: TGTGCCACCAGCAGAGATCTAACGGGGCAATATGGGGATGAGCAGTTCTTC
clone size: .
J gene: TRBJ2-1
V gene: TRBV15
D gene: .

CDR3 protein: CASSYSRNYGYTF
CDR3 DNA: TGTGCCAGCAGTTACTCCAGAAACTATGGCTACACCTTC
clone size: many
J gene: TRBJ1-2
V gene: TRBV6-5
D gene: .

CDR3 protein: CASSVEGRSNQPQHF
CDR3 DNA: TGTGCCAGCAGCGTAGAAGGGCGAAGCAATCAGCCCCAGCATTTT
clone size: many
J gene: TRBJ1-5
V gene: TRBV9
D gene: .

CDR3 protein: CASSQDWTSGGFGQFF
CDR3 DNA: TGCGCCAGCAGCCAAGATTGGACTAGCGGGGGTTTTGGGCAGTTCTTC
clone size: many
J gene: TRBJ2-1
V gene: TRBV4-3
D gene: TRBD2

CDR3 protein: CASSLDRGSYEQYF
CDR3 DNA: TGCGCCAGCAGCTTGGACAGGGGTTCCTACGAGCAGTACTTC
clone size: .
J gene: TRBJ2-7
V gene: TRBV5-1
D gene: TRBD1

CDR3 protein: CASRGTAPGTDTQYF
CDR3 DNA: TGTGCCAGCAGGGGGACAGCCCCTGGCACAGATACGCAGTATTTT
clone size: .
J gene: TRBJ2-3
V gene: TRBV12-3/TRBV12-4
D gene: TRBD1

CDR3 protein: CASNIPGQGTDTQYF
CDR3 DNA: TGTGCCAGCAATATTCCGGGACAGGGAACAGATACGCAGTATTTT
clone size: medium-sized
J gene: TRBJ2-3
V gene: TRBV6-5
D gene: TRBD1

CDR3 protein: CAWTRWRGGSDEQFF
CDR3 DNA: TGTGCCTGGACCCGGTGGAGGGGGGGCTCCGATGAGCAGTTCTTC
clone size: many
J gene: TRBJ2-1
V gene: TRBV30
D gene: .

CDR3 protein: CASSASRPTTGASSYEQYF
CDR3 DNA: TGTGCCAGCAGCGCCTCTAGACCTACGACCGGGGCGAGCTCCTACGAGCAGTACTTC
clone size: few
J gene: TRBJ2-7
V gene: TRBV6-2/TRBV6-3
D gene: .

CDR3 protein: CATSGPTSGADYNEQFF
CDR3 DNA: TGTGCCACCAGTGGTCCGACTAGCGGGGCAGACTACAATGAGCAGTTCTTC
clone size: many
J gene: TRBJ2-1
V gene: TRBV24-1
D gene: TRBD2

CDR3 protein: CASSSLWGSGGAGEQFF
CDR3 DNA: TGTGCCAGCAGTTCGCTATGGGGTAGCGGGGGGGCCGGTGAGCAGTTCTTC
clone size: .
J gene: TRBJ2-1
V gene: TRBV27
D gene: TRBD2

CDR3 protein: CAIGTGDQETQYF
CDR3 DNA: TGTGCCATCGGGACAGGCGACCAAGAGACCCAGTACTTC
clone size: .
J gene: TRBJ2-5
V gene: TRBV10-3
D gene: TRBD1

CDR3 protein: CASSLGQPLDGNTIYF
CDR3 DNA: TGTGCCAGCAGCTTAGGCCAGCCTCTGGACGGAAACACCATATATTTT
clone size: many
J gene: TRBJ1-3
V gene: TRBV7-9
D gene: .

CDR3 protein: CASSATSVAYEQYF
CDR3 DNA: TGTGCCAGCAGCGCCACTAGTGTTGCCTACGAGCAGTACTTC
clone size: few
J gene: TRBJ2-7
V gene: TRBV7-2
D gene: .

CDR3 protein: CSAGGGLYEQYF
CDR3 DNA: TGCAGTGCCGGGGGGGGGCTGTACGAGCAGTACTTC
clone size: .
J gene: TRBJ2-7
V gene: TRBV20-1
D gene: TRBD2

CDR3 protein: CASSLLFTMSETQYF
CDR3 DNA: TGTGCCAGCAGCTTACTTTTCACGATGTCTGAGACCCAGTACTTC
clone size: many
J gene: TRBJ2-5
V gene: TRBV7-8
D gene: .

CDR3 protein: CASSPVRGSYGYTF
CDR3 DNA: TGCGCCAGCAGCCCCGTACGGGGATCCTATGGCTACACCTTC
clone size: many
J gene: TRBJ1-2
V gene: TRBV4-1
D gene: .

CDR3 protein: CASSFGDSPLHF
CDR3 DNA: TGTGCCAGCAGCTTCGGGGATTCACCCCTCCACTTT
clone size: few
J gene: TRBJ1-6
V gene: TRBV7-8
D gene: .

CDR3 protein: CASISASSYEQYF
CDR3 DNA: TGTGCCAGCATCTCCGCGAGCTCCTACGAGCAGTACTTC
clone size: many
J gene: TRBJ2-7
V gene: TRBV6-5
D gene: .

CDR3 protein: CASSLPGQGRGSPLHF
CDR3 DNA: TGTGCCAGCAGTCTCCCCGGACAGGGGAGAGGATCACCCCTCCACTTT
clone size: many
J gene: TRBJ1-6
V gene: TRBV14
D gene: TRBD1

CDR3 protein: CASSQGPSSLPGYTF
CDR3 DNA: TGTGCCAGCAGCCAAGGTCCCAGTTCCCTCCCTGGCTACACCTTC
clone size: .
J gene: TRBJ1-2
V gene: TRBV3-1
D gene: .

CDR3 protein: CASSLGTGSYEQYF
CDR3 DNA: TGTGCCAGCAGCCTAGGGACGGGCTCCTACGAGCAGTACTTC
clone size: .
J gene: TRBJ2-7
V gene: TRBV7-9
D gene: .

CDR3 protein: CASSQDFPTTGAYSYTF
CDR3 DNA: TGCGCCAGCAGCCAAGATTTCCCCACGACAGGGGCCTATAGCTACACCTTC
clone size: .
J gene: TRBJ1-2
V gene: TRBV4-3
D gene: TRBD1

CDR3 protein: CATANNGYTF
CDR3 DNA: TGTGCCACCGCGAATAATGGCTACACCTTC
clone size: many
J gene: TRBJ1-2
V gene: TRBV10-3
D gene: .

CDR3 protein: CAIMGTDSYNEQFF
CDR3 DNA: TGTGCCATCATGGGGACAGACTCCTACAATGAGCAGTTCTTC
clone size: .
J gene: TRBJ2-1
V gene: TRBV10-3
D gene: TRBD1

CDR3 protein: CASSVEDRGTGYTF
CDR3 DNA: TGTGCCAGCAGCGTAGAGGACAGGGGAACTGGCTACACCTTC
clone size: many
J gene: TRBJ1-2
V gene: TRBV9
D gene: TRBD1

CDR3 protein: CASSLEDRGTEAFF
CDR3 DNA: TGCGCCAGCAGCTTGGAGGACAGGGGAACTGAAGCTTTCTTT
clone size: few
J gene: TRBJ1-1
V gene: TRBV5-1
D gene: TRBD1

CDR3 protein: CASSPTSTGGLNTEAFF
CDR3 DNA: TGCGCCAGCAGCCCGACTTCGACAGGGGGGTTGAACACTGAAGCTTTCTTT
clone size: .
J gene: TRBJ1-1
V gene: TRBV5-1
D gene: TRBD1

CDR3 protein: CASSQNHALNSPLHF
CDR3 DNA: TGTGCCAGCAGCCAGAATCATGCCCTGAATTCACCCCTCCACTTT
clone size: medium-sized
J gene: TRBJ1-6
V gene: TRBV3-1
D gene: .